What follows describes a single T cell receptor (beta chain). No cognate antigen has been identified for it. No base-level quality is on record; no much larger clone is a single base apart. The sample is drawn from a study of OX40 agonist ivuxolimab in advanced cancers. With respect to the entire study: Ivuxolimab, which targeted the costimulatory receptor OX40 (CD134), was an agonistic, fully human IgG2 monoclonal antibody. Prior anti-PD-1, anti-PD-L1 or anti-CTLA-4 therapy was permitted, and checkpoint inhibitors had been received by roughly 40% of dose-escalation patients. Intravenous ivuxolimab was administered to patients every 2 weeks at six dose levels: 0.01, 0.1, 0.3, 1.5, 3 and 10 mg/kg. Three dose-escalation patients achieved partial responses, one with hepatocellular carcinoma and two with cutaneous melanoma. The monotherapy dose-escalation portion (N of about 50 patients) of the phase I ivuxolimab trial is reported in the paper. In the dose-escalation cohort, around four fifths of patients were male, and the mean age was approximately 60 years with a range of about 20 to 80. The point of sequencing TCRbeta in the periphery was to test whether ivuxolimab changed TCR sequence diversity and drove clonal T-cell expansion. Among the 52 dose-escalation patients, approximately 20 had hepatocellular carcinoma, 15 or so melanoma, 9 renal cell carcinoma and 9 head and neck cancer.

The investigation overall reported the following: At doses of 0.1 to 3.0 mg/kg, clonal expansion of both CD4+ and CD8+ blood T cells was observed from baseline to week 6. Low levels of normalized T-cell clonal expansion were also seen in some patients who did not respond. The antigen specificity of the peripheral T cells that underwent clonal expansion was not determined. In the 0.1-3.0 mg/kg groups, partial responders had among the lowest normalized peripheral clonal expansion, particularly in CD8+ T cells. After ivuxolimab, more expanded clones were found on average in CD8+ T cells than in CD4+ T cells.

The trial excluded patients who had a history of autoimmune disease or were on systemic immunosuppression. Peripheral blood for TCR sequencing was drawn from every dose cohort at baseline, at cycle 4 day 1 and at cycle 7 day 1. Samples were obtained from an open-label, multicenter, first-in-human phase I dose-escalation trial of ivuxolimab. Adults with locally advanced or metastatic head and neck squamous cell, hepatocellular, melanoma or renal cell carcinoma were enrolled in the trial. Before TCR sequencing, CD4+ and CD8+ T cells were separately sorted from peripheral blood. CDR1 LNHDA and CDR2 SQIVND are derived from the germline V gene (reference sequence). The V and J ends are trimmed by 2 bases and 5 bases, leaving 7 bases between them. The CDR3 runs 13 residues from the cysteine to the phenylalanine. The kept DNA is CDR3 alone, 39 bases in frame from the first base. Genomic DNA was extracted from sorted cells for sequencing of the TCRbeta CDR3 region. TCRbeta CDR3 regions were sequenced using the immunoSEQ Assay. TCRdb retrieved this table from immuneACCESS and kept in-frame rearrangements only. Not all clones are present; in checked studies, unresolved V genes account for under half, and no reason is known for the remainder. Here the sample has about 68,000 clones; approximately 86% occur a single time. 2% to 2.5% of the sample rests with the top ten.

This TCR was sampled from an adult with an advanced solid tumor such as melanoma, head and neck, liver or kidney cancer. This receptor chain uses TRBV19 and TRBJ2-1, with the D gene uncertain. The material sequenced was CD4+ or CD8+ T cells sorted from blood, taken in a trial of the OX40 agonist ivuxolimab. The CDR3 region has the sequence CASSIRRDNEQFF. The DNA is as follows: TGTGCCAGTAGTATAAGGCGAGACAATGAGCAGTTCTTC. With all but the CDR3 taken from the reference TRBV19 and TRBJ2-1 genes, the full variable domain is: DGGITQSPKYLFRKEGQNVTLSCEQNLNHDAMYWYRQDPGQGLRLIYYSQIVNDFQKGDIAEGYSVSREKKESFPLTVTSAQKNPTAFYLCASSIRRDNEQFFGPGTRLTVL.